This is a list of T cell receptor beta chains from one sample in a study of OX40 agonist ivuxolimab in advanced cancers. The table came from immunoSEQ multiplex PCR; TCRdb's copy has only in-frame clones and leaves some out. The repertoire holds about 73,000 clones, 80% to 95% seen once, with approximately 9.3% in the top ten. The sample was CD4+ or CD8+ T cells sorted from blood, taken in a trial of the OX40 agonist ivuxolimab. The receptors were gathered from an adult with an advanced solid tumor such as melanoma, head and neck, liver or kidney cancer. Both conserved end residues are part of each CDR3. A D gene is named only where the DNA matches it firmly. Expanded clones are given a class, and other clones once, few, many or no size at all.

clone size	V gene	J gene	D gene	CDR3 DNA	CDR3 protein
-	TRBV27	TRBJ1-5	-	TGTGCCAGCAGTTTTAAGGTGGACCAGCCCCAGCATTTT	CASSFKVDQPQHF
-	TRBV7-2	TRBJ2-3	TRBD1	TGTGCCAGCAGTTTGACCGGGACAGGGTTTGCAGATACGCAGTATTTT	CASSLTGTGFADTQYF
-	TRBV4-3	TRBJ1-2	TRBD1	TGCGCCAGCAGCCAAGACGGAGACAGGGTCAATGGCTACACCTTC	CASSQDGDRVNGYTF
-	TRBV11-2	TRBJ2-3	-	TGTGCCAGCAGCTTAGGGCTGGGAGGTTGGGAGGATACGCAGTATTTT	CASSLGLGGWEDTQYF
-	TRBV19	TRBJ2-7	TRBD1	TGTGCCAGCGGACAGGGGGTAGCGTACGAGCAGTACTTC	CASGQGVAYEQYF
-	TRBV14	TRBJ1-6	-	TGTGCCAGCAGCCAAGATCGCCTCCGAATAGGTTCACCCCTCCACTTT	CASSQDRLRIGSPLHF
-	TRBV7-8	TRBJ1-1	-	TGTGCCAGCAGCTTACGGTTGGAAGGGCTGGGCACTGAAGCTTTCTTT	CASSLRLEGLGTEAFF
-	TRBV9	TRBJ2-7	-	TGTGCCAGCAGCGTAGACAGCTCCTACGAGCAGTACTTC	CASSVDSSYEQYF
-	TRBV11-2	TRBJ2-7	TRBD1	TGTGCCAGCAGCCGGTCGTTACAGGGGGATGGATACGAGCAGTACTTC	CASSRSLQGDGYEQYF
-	TRBV19	TRBJ2-1	TRBD1	TGTGCCAGTAGTATAGAGGGACAGCTCAATGAGCAGTTCTTC	CASSIEGQLNEQFF
-	TRBV5-6	TRBJ2-3	TRBD2	TGTGCCAGCAGCGACGGACCTAGCGGGGGGAAGAGCACAGATACGCAGTATTTT	CASSDGPSGGKSTDTQYF
-	TRBV25-1	TRBJ1-1	TRBD1	TGTGCCAGCAGTGAATATCGGACAGGGAACACTGAAGCTTTCTTT	CASSEYRTGNTEAFF
-	TRBV9	TRBJ1-4	TRBD1	TGTGCCAGCAGCCATGAGGGGACAGGGGGCCCCAATGAAAAACTGTTTTTT	CASSHEGTGGPNEKLFF
once	TRBV9	TRBJ1-5	-	TGTGCCAGCAGCGCCCGGGGAATCGACAATCAGCCCCAGCATTTT	CASSARGIDNQPQHF
once	TRBV5-1	TRBJ2-5	-	TGCGCCAGCAGCTCCCCTGAGGAGACCCAGTACTTC	CASSSPEETQYF
-	TRBV29-1	TRBJ2-5	TRBD1	TGCAGCGTTACGGTATTTTCGGGACAGGGCCAAGAGACCCAGTACTTC	CSVTVFSGQGQETQYF